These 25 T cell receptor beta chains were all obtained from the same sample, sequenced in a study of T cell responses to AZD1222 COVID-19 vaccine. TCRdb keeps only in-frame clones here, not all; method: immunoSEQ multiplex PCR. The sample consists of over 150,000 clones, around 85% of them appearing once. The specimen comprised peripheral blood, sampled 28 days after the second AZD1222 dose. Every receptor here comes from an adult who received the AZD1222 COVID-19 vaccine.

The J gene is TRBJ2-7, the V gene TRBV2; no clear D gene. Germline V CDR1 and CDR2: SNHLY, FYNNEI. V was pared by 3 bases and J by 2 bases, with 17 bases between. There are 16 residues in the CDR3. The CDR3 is CASSDSMGIGTYEQYF. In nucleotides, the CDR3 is TGTGCCAGCAGTGATTCCATGGGAATTGGGACCTACGAGCAGTACTTC.

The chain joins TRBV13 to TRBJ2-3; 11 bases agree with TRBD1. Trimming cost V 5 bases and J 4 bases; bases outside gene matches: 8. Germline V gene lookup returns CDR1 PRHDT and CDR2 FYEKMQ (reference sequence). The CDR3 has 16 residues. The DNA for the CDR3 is TGTGCCAGCAGCCCAAGGACAGGGGGCTTCTCAGATACGCAGTATTTT. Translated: CASSPRTGGFSDTQYF.

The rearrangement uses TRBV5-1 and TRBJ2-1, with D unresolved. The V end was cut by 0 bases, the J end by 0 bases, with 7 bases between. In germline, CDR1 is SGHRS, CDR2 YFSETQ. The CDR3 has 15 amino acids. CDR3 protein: CASSLGGSSYNEQFF. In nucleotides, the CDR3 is TGCGCCAGCAGCTTGGGGGGAAGCTCCTACAATGAGCAGTTCTTC.

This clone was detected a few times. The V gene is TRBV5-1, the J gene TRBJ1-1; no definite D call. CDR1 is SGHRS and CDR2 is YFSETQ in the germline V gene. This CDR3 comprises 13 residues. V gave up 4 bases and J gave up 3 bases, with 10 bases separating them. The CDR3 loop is CASSPAWDTEAFF. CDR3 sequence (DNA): TGCGCCAGCAGCCCGGCGTGGGACACTGAAGCTTTCTTT.

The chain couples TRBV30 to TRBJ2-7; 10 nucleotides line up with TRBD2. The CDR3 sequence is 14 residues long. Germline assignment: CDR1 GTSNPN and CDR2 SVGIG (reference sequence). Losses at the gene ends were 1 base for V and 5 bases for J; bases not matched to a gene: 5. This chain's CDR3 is CAWSEGTSVHEQYF. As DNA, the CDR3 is TGTGCCTGGAGTGAGGGGACTAGCGTCCACGAGCAGTACTTC.

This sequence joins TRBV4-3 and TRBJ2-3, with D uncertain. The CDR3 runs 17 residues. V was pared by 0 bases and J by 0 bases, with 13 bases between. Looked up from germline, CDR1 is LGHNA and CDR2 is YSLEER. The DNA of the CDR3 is TGCGCCAGCAGCCAAGAAACGCGAGAAGTTAGCACAGATACGCAGTATTTT. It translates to CASSQETREVSTDTQYF.

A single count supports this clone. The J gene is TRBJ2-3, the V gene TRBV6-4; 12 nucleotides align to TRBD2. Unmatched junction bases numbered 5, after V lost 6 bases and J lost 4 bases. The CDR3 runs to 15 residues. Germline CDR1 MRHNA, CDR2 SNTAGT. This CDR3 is CASSASGGASDTQYF. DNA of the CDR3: TGTGCCAGCAGCGCTAGCGGGGGGGCTTCAGATACGCAGTATTTT.

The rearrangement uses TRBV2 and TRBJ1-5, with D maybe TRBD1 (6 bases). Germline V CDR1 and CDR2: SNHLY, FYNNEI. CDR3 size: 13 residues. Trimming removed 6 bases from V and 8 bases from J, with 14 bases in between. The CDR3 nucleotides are TGTGCCAGCAGCCTAGACAGGATTGAGCCCCAGCATTTT. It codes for CASSLDRIEPQHF.

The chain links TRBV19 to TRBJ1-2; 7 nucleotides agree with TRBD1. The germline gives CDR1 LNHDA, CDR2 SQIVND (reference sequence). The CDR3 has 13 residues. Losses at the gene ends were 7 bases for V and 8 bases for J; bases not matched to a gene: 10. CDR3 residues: CASKNGPGGGYTF. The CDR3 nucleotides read TGTGCCAGTAAGAACGGGCCAGGGGGAGGCTACACCTTC. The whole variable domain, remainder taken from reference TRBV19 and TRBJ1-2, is DGGITQSPKYLFRKEGQNVTLSCEQNLNHDAMYWYRQDPGQGLRLIYYSQIVNDFQKGDIAEGYSVSREKKESFPLTVTSAQKNPTAFYLCASKNGPGGGYTFGSGTRLTVV.

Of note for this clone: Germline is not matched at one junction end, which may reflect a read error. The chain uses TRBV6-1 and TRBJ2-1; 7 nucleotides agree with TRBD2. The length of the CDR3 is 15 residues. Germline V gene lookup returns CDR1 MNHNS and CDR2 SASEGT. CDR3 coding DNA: TGTGCCAGCAGTGAAGCGGAAGGGAGGGCGGATGAGGAGTTCTTC. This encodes CASSEAEGRADEEFF.

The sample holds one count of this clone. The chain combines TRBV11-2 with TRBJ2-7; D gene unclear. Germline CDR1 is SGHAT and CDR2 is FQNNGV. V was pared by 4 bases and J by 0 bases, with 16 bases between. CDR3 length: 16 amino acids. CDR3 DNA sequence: TGTGCCAGCAGCTGGGGTGGTTTGGTGAGCTCCTACGAGCAGTACTTC. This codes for CASSWGGLVSSYEQYF.

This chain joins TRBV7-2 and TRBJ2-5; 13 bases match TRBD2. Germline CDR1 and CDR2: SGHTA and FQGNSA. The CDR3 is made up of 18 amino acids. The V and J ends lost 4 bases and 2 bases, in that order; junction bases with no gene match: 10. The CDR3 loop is CASSSLYGLAGAQETQYF. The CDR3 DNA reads TGTGCCAGCAGCTCACTTTATGGACTAGCGGGGGCGCAAGAGACCCAGTACTTC. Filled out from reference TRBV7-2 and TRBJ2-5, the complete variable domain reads GAGVSQSPSNKVTEKGKDVELRCDPISGHTALYWYRQSLGQGLEFLIYFQGNSAPDKSGLPSDRFSAERTGGSVSTLTIQRTQQEDSAVYLCASSSLYGLAGAQETQYFGPGTRLLVL.

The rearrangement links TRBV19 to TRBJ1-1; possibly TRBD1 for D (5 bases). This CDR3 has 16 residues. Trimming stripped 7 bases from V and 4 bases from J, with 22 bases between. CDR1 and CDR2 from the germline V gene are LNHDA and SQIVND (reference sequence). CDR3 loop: CASTPLWRGGGTEAFF. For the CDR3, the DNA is TGTGCCAGTACCCCCCTCTGGAGGGGAGGCGGCACTGAAGCTTTCTTT.

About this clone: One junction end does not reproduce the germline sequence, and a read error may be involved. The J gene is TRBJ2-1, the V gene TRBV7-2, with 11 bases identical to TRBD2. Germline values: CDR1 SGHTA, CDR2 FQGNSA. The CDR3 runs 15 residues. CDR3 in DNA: TGTGCCAGCAGCCTAGCGGGGGGCCGCTACAATGAGCAGTTCTTC. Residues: CASSLAGGRYNEQFF. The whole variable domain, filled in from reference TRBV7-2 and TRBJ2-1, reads GAGVSQSPSNKVTEKGKDVELRCDPISGHTALYWYRQSLGQGLEFLIYFQGNSAPDKSGLPSDRFSAERTGGSVSTLTIQRTQQEDSAVYLCASSLAGGRYNEQFFGPGTRLTVL.

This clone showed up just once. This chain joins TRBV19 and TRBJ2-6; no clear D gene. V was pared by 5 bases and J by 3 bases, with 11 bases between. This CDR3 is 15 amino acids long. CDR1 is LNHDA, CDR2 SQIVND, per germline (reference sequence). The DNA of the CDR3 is TGTGCCAGTAGTCAGGAAAGCTATGGGGCCAACGTCCTGACTTTC. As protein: CASSQESYGANVLTF.

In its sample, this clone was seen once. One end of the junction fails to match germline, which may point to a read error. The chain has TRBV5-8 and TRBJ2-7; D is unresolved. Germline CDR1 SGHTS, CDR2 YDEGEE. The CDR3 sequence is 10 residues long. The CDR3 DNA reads TGTGCCAGCCCCTCCGACGAGCAGTACTTC. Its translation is CASPSDEQYF.

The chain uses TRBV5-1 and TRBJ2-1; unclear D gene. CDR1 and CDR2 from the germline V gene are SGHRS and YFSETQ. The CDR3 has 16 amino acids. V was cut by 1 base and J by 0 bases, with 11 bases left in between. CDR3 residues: CASSLMSGSSYNEQFF. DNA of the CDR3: TGCGCCAGCAGCTTGATGTCGGGCTCCTCCTACAATGAGCAGTTCTTC.

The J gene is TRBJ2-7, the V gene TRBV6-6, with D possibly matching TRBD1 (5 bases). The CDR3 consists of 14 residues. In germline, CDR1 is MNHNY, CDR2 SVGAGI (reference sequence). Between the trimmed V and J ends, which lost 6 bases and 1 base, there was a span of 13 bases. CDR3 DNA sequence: TGTGCCAGCAGCCGAGCAAGGACATCCTACGAGCAGTACTTC. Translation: CASSRARTSYEQYF.

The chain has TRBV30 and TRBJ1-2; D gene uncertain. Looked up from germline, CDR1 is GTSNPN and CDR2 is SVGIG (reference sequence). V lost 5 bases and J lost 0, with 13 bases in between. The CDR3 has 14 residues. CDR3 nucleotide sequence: TGTGCCTGGGGGCCAGGCCGTCCTAACTATGGCTACACCTTC. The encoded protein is CAWGPGRPNYGYTF.

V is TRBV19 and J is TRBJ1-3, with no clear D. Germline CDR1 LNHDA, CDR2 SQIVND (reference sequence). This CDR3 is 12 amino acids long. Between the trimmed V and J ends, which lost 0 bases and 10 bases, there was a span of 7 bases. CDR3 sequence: CASSIERRTIYF. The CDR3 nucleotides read TGTGCCAGTAGTATAGAGAGGAGGACCATATATTTT.

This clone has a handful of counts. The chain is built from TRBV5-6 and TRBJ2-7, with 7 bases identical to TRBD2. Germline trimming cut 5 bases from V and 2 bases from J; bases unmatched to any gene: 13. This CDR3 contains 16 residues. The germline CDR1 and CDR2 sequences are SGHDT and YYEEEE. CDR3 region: CASSSGGGFPAYEQYF. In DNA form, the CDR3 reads TGTGCCAGCAGTTCTGGCGGGGGTTTCCCCGCCTACGAGCAGTACTTC.

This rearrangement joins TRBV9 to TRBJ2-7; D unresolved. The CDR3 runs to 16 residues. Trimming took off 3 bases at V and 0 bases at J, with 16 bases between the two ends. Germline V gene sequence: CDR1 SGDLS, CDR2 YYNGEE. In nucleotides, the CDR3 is TGTGCCAGCAGCGCAACAGATGGACGGAGCTCCTACGAGCAGTACTTC. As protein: CASSATDGRSSYEQYF.

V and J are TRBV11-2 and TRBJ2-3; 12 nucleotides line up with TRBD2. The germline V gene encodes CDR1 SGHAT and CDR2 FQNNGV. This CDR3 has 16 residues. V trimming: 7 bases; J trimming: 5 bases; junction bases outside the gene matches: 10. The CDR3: CASTPPPTSGGDTQYF. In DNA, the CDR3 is TGTGCCAGCACCCCACCCCCGACTAGCGGGGGAGATACGCAGTATTTT.

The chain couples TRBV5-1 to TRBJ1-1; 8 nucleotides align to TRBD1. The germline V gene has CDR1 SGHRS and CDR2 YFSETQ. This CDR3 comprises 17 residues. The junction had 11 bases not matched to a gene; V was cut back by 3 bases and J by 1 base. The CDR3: CASSWGTGGIGNTEAFF. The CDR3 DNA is TGCGCCAGCAGCTGGGGGACAGGCGGGATTGGGAACACTGAAGCTTTCTTT.

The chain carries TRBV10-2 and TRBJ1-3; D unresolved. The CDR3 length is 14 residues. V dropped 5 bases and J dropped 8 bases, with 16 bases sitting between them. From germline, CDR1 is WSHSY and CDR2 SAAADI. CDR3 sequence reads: CASSWLGSADTIYF. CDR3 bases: TGCGCCAGCAGTTGGTTGGGAAGCGCGGACACCATATATTTT.